This T cell receptor (beta chain) was retrieved from a study of response to subunit inactivated influenza vaccine. Overall study findings and caveats: The authors offered the suggestion that each seasonal influenza vaccination recruits few new T cells.

TCRdb ran MiXCR on the RT-PCR reads and lists one entry per CDR3 protein. Of a few hundred thousand distinct CDR3 sequences in the sample, 22% were seen once. The sample holds a few counts of this clonotype. As yet, its antigen is unknown. Germline V gene lookup returns CDR1 MDHEN and CDR2 SYDVKM. The length of the CDR3 is 14 residues. The V end was cut by 1 base, the J end by 9 bases, with 10 bases between. V and J are TRBV28 and TRBJ1-6; D not resolved. The starting material was PBMCs from blood, obtained less than 22 months after vaccination. The receptor's source is a man aged 45 to 75 who received an inactivated influenza vaccine. CDR3 nucleotides: TGTGCCAGCAGTTTATCTGCTGGAGTTTCACCCCTCCACTTT. Translated: CASSLSAGVSPLHF. Combining the CDR3 with reference TRBV28 and TRBJ1-6 gives the whole variable domain DVKVTQSSRYLVKRTGEKVFLECVQDMDHENMFWYRQDPGLGLRLIYFSYDVKMKEKGDIPEGYSVSREKKERFSLILESASTNQTSMYLCASSLSAGVSPLHFGNGTRLTVT.